This T cell receptor beta chain was retrieved from a study of blood T cells in healthy people across ages. This clonotype has more than one count but fewer than ten. Its specificity is unknown. From germline, CDR1 is SGHVS and CDR2 FNYEAQ. The V gene end was trimmed by 5 bases and the J gene end by 3 bases; junction bases not matched to a gene: 3. CDR3 size: 14 residues. Study-level points and caveats: Age advanced and TCR beta diversity per million T cells fell, roughly linearly.

A sample-barcoded 5' primer and a J-beta primer mix were used in a second PCR of about 7 to 12 cycles. MiXCR, applied by TCRdb to the 5' RACE reads, yields one record per CDR3 protein. The sample has about a million distinct CDR3 sequences; 51% are singletons. The chain couples TRBV7-6 to TRBJ2-2; 7 nucleotides agree with TRBD2. This clonotype was obtained from a woman aged 55-70 years in good health. The sample comprised blood. CDR3 protein: CASSIRGDTGELFF. The DNA of the CDR3 is TGTGCCAGCAGCATACGGGGGGACACCGGGGAGCTGTTTTTT.